Presented here are 2 T cell receptor beta chains from one specimen sequenced in a study of cytomegalovirus exposure and HLA in healthy donors. The study ran its PCR with 60 Vbeta and 13 Jbeta primers. The repertoire was sequenced with immunoSEQ multiplex PCR; TCRdb's copy has only in-frame clones and lacks some. The top ten clones hold 1.5% to 1.7% of a sample with over 150,000 clones, more than 65% of them seen once. Sequenced: PBMCs. The receptors shown here come from a girl aged 5-17 years in good health and CMV-seropositive.

This chain connects TRBV5-6 to TRBJ2-1, with 13 bases matching TRBD2. CDR3 length: 15 residues. Per germline, CDR1 SGHDT and CDR2 YYEEEE. Trimming took 4 bases from V and 7 from J; bases not matched to a gene: 5. In nucleotides, the CDR3 is TGTGCCAGCAGCCCTACTAGCGGGGGGGGTAATGAGCAGTTCTTC. It codes for CASSPTSGGGNEQFF. Supplemented by reference TRBV5-6 and TRBJ2-1, the full variable domain reads DAGVTQSPTHLIKTRGQQVTLRCSPKSGHDTVSWYQQALGQGPQFIFQYYEEEERQRGNFPDRFSGHQFPNYSSELNVNALLLGDSALYLCASSPTSGGGNEQFFGPGTRLTVL.

This clone was found a few times. The V gene is TRBV28, the J gene TRBJ1-2; D gene ambiguous. The CDR3 has 14 amino acids. The V end was cut by 2 bases, the J end by 1 base, with 8 bases between. CDR1 and CDR2 from the germline V gene are MDHEN and SYDVKM. The CDR3 nucleotides read TGTGCCAGCAGTTTACAACAGCTTAACTATGGCTACACCTTC. Its protein is CASSLQQLNYGYTF.